These 15 T cell receptor beta chains came from one sample sequenced in a study of cytomegalovirus exposure and HLA in healthy donors. Use of 60 Vbeta and 13 Jbeta primers characterized the PCR. Clones were sequenced by immunoSEQ multiplex PCR, and TCRdb holds only the in-frame ones, with some missing. The sample records fewer than 200,000 clones, over 65% being singletons. The source material was PBMCs. The receptors here all came from a woman aged 25 to 39 in good health and CMV-seronegative.

The V gene is TRBV19, the J gene TRBJ1-1; weak D call: TRBD1 (6 bases). This CDR3 has 14 residues. The germline gives CDR1 LNHDA, CDR2 SQIVND (reference sequence). V lost 3 bases, J lost 5 bases, and 13 bases lay in between. Written as DNA, the CDR3 is TGTGCCAGTAGTATGGGGGCATGGGATACTGAAGCTTTCTTT. Translating gives CASSMGAWDTEAFF.

V gene TRBV18 combines with J gene TRBJ2-1; 13 bases match TRBD2. The CDR3 covers 16 residues. Germline lookup yields CDR1 KGHSH and CDR2 LQKENI. The trim removed 3 bases at V and 8 bases at J, leaving 7 bases unmatched. The CDR3 loop is CASSPRTSGGRDEQFF. The CDR3 nucleotides read TGTGCCAGCTCACCGAGGACTAGCGGGGGACGGGATGAGCAGTTCTTC. The entire variable domain, with the rest obtained from reference TRBV18 and TRBJ2-1, is as follows: NAGVMQNPRHLVRRRGQEARLRCSPMKGHSHVYWYRQLPEEGLKFMVYLQKENIIDESGMPKERFSAEFPKEGPSILRIQQVVRGDSAAYFCASSPRTSGGRDEQFFGPGTRLTVL.

The V and J genes are TRBV7-6 and TRBJ2-2; D gene uncertain. The germline gives CDR1 SGHVS, CDR2 FNYEAQ. The germline V and J ends were trimmed by 2 bases and 1 base, with 8 bases remaining between them. CDR3 length: 15 amino acids. CDR3 DNA: TGTGCCAGCAGCTTAAGCGTAGGGAACACCGGGGAGCTGTTTTTT. It encodes CASSLSVGNTGELFF.

The chain couples TRBV15 to TRBJ2-5; a weak D match, TRBD2 (5 bases). The V gene's germline CDR1 is LNHNV and CDR2 YYDKDF (reference sequence). The CDR3 has 13 residues. V lost 6 bases to trimming and J lost 2 bases, with 10 bases between them. The CDR3 DNA sequence: TGTGCCACCAGGAGGGAATCACAAGAGACCCAGTACTTC. Its protein is CATRRESQETQYF.

The chain uses TRBV18 and TRBJ2-7; no definite D call. From germline, CDR1 is KGHSH and CDR2 LQKENI. V lost 3 bases and J 3 bases, leaving 9 bases between the germline ends. The CDR3 runs to 13 residues. Here the CDR3 reads CASSPRGFYEQYF. CDR3 DNA: TGTGCCAGCTCACCTAGAGGATTCTACGAGCAGTACTTC.

This clone was observed a single time. This sequence joins TRBV19 and TRBJ2-7; no firm D call. V gave up 0 bases and J gave up 9 bases, with 15 bases separating them. Germline CDR1 is LNHDA and CDR2 is SQIVND (reference sequence). The CDR3 length is 14 residues. The chain's CDR3 is CASSIEGFPGGQYF. The CDR3 DNA reads TGTGCCAGTAGTATAGAGGGTTTTCCCGGCGGGCAGTACTTC. Full variable domain (rest looked up from reference TRBV19 and TRBJ2-7): DGGITQSPKYLFRKEGQNVTLSCEQNLNHDAMYWYRQDPGQGLRLIYYSQIVNDFQKGDIAEGYSVSREKKESFPLTVTSAQKNPTAFYLCASSIEGFPGGQYFGPGTRLTVT.

The gene calls are TRBV2 and TRBJ1-1, with a weak D call TRBD1 (6 bases). In germline, CDR1 is SNHLY, CDR2 FYNNEI. The ends were cut back, 2 bases at V and 6 bases at J, with 10 bases in the middle. The CDR3 sequence is 13 residues long. The CDR3 DNA follows: TGTGCCAGCAGTGAAAGGGGGTTTGCTGAAGCTTTCTTT. The encoded protein is CASSERGFAEAFF.

The chain links TRBV19 to TRBJ2-4; TRBD2 is a possible D gene (6 bases). This CDR3 has 14 amino acids. Per germline, CDR1 LNHDA and CDR2 SQIVND (reference sequence). V was shortened by 7 bases and J by 1 base, with 11 bases between the two germline ends. The CDR3 coding sequence is TGTGCCAGTATCCCCGGGGGTGCCAAAAACATTCAGTACTTC. The encoded protein is CASIPGGAKNIQYF.

The rearrangement uses TRBV10-3 and TRBJ2-5; 10 nucleotides align to TRBD2. Trimming removed 2 bases from V and 10 bases from J; junction bases left unmatched: 7. The length of the CDR3 is 14 residues. Per the germline V gene, CDR1 is ENHRY and CDR2 is SYGVKD. As DNA, the CDR3 is TGTGCCATCAGTGAGAAGGCTAGCGGGAGTTTCCAGTACTTC. Protein product: CAISEKASGSFQYF.

The chain uses TRBV18 and TRBJ1-6, with D maybe TRBD1 (6 bases). CDR3 length equals 14 residues. The V gene's germline CDR1 is KGHSH and CDR2 LQKENI. V lost 6 bases to trimming and J lost 6 bases, with 12 bases between them. The CDR3 is CASSNGQINSPLHF. CDR3 nucleotides: TGTGCCAGCTCTAACGGACAGATTAATTCACCCCTCCACTTT.

This clone was observed once. The CDR3 spells CAISERSAANTGELFF. DNA for the CDR3: TGTGCCATCAGTGAGAGGAGCGCCGCGAACACCGGGGAGCTGTTTTTT. V is TRBV10-3 and J is TRBJ2-2; D gene unclear. The CDR3 loop spans 16 amino acids. Germline CDR1 and CDR2: ENHRY and SYGVKD. Trimming pared 2 bases from V and 0 bases from J, leaving 10 bases between.

This clone appeared a single time. V and J are TRBV2 and TRBJ2-5, with D possibly being TRBD1 (6 bases). CDR1 is SNHLY, CDR2 FYNNEI, per germline. Trimming removed 7 bases at V and 5 bases at J, with 11 bases between. This CDR3 has 12 residues. DNA for the CDR3: TGTGCCAGCAAGGGGGAAGCGGAGACCCAGTACTTC. Translated: CASKGEAETQYF.

The genes are TRBV5-1 and TRBJ1-6, with D perhaps TRBD1 (6 bases). The V end lost 4 bases, the J end lost 8 bases, and 16 bases lay between the germline ends. The germline gives CDR1 SGHRS, CDR2 YFSETQ. The CDR3 is 15 amino acids. For the CDR3, the DNA is TGCGCCAGCAGCACCCTACAGGGTGGGGATTCACCCCTCCACTTT. Its protein is CASSTLQGGDSPLHF.

In this sample, this clone turned up a few times. The chain couples TRBV6-1 to TRBJ2-5, with a weak D call TRBD1 (6 bases). This CDR3 comprises 13 residues. Looked up from germline, CDR1 is MNHNS and CDR2 is SASEGT. V was shortened by 6 bases and J by 3 bases, with 11 bases between the two germline ends. The CDR3 sequence: CASRPGVKETQYF. CDR3 in DNA: TGTGCCAGCAGACCAGGGGTGAAAGAGACCCAGTACTTC.

The V and J genes are TRBV10-3 and TRBJ2-1; TRBD2 might be the D (5 bases). Germline CDR1 ENHRY, CDR2 SYGVKD. The CDR3 runs to 13 residues. Trimming pared 6 bases from V and 8 bases from J, leaving 14 bases between. CDR3 residues: CAIRGISDYEQFF. The CDR3 nucleotides read TGTGCCATCAGAGGAATTAGCGATTATGAGCAGTTCTTC.